This T cell receptor (beta chain) was captured in a study of T cell repertoires in cytomegalovirus infection. Via MiXCR, TCRdb re-called the reads, giving one row per CDR3 protein. The sample consists of around 530,000 distinct CDR3 sequences, 26% of them appearing once. There are a few counts of this clonotype. The V end was cut by 6 bases, the J end by 0 bases, with 12 bases between. This CDR3 spans 15 amino acids. Germline V gene data show CDR1 as MDHEN and CDR2 as SYDVKM. The sequence was collected from a human donor in good health (CMV status not recorded). Some clones in this sample may be carry-over from other donors' samples. The V call is TRBV28, the J call TRBJ1-3; unclear D gene. The specimen sequenced was PBMCs. CDR3 protein: CASREQSTSGNTIYF. CDR3 sequence (DNA): TGTGCCAGCAGGGAACAGTCCACCTCTGGAAACACCATATATTTT.